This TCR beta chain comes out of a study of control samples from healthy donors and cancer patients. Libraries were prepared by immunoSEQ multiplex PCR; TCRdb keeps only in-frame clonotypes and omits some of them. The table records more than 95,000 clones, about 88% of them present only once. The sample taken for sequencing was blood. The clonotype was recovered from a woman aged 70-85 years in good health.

CDR3 in DNA: TGTGCCAGCAGCTTCCCAGGGGCTATGGGCTATGGCTACACCTTC. Translating gives CASSFPGAMGYGYTF. The rearrangement joins TRBV7-2 to TRBJ1-2, with D possibly matching TRBD1 (6 bases). Trimming cost V 3 bases and J 4 bases, with 15 bases left between them. Germline CDR1 and CDR2: SGHTA and FQGNSA. CDR3 length equals 15 residues.